This T cell receptor beta chain was sequenced for a study of T cell responses to AZD1222 COVID-19 vaccine. General observations from the study: Seropositive at baseline were only 5 to 7 AZD1222 recipients.

Germline lookup yields CDR1 SQVTM and CDR2 ANQGSEA. This CDR3 contains 14 residues. V trimming: 7 bases; J trimming: 7 bases; junction bases outside the gene matches: 9. A word on this clone: Its antigen is as yet unknown.

This table comes from immunoSEQ multiplex PCR, and its TCRdb copy is limited to in-frame clones, with some not included. The sample lists about 97,000 clones; more than 70% were seen once. The material sequenced was peripheral blood, taken on day 0 of AZD1222 vaccination. This chain connects TRBV29-1 to TRBJ2-2; 10 bases agree with TRBD1. The sequence was obtained from an adult in good health. The CDR3 is CSASRDRGGGELFF. CDR3 nucleotide sequence: TGCAGCGCCTCCCGGGACAGGGGAGGCGGGGAGCTGTTTTTT.